This TCR beta chain was sequenced during a study of chemoradiotherapy in HPV16-positive cancers. Clones were read by immunoSEQ multiplex PCR, and TCRdb kept only the in-frame ones, dropping some. This table holds around 22,000 clones, around nine tenths found once. This clone was observed once. The target antigen is unknown. General study points: Better recurrence-free survival went with HPV-responsive T-cell expansion in HPV16-positive patients. Candidate HPV-specific clones and E7-related TCR motifs grew in tumor during treatment.

Trimming stripped 0 bases from V and 1 base from J, with 7 bases between. CDR1 MNHEY and CDR2 SVGAGI come from the germline V gene. CDR3 length equals 15 residues. This receptor was identified in a human donor with HPV-associated anogenital cancer. Sequenced material: blood, taken from a patient who underwent chemoradiotherapy. V is TRBV6-5 and J is TRBJ1-5; D not resolved. DNA of the CDR3: TGTGCCAGCAGTTACTCAGGTGGCAGCAATCAGCCCCAGCATTTT. It is translated as CASSYSGGSNQPQHF.